Listed below are T cell receptor beta chains from one sample, sequenced in a study of blood T cells in healthy people across ages. TCRdb independently ran MiXCR on the 5' RACE reads; one entry per CDR3 protein. This sample has about 690,000 distinct CDR3 sequences, with around two fifths found just once. The specimen was blood. All receptors derive from an elderly man in good health. Each CDR3 is given with its conserved first and last residue. A D gene is named only where the DNA matches it firmly. Clone size appears in some rows only: once, few, many, or a class for an expanded clone.

TRBD2	TRBV4-1	NA	TRBJ2-5	CASSQLGLAGESRETQYF	TGCGCCAGCAGCCAACTGGGACTAGCGGGAGAGTCGCGAGAGACCCAGTACTTC
NA	TRBV7-2	few	TRBJ2-1	CASSPSAVNEQFF	TGTGCCAGCAGCCCGTCGGCGGTAAATGAGCAGTTCTTC
NA	TRBV6-2/TRBV6-3	few	TRBJ1-5	CASSYLDRNQPQHF	TGTGCCAGCAGTTACCTAGACAGAAATCAGCCCCAGCATTTT
NA	TRBV6-5	NA	TRBJ2-6	CASSSTRTVGSGANVLTF	TGTGCCAGCAGTTCTACGAGAACCGTCGGCTCTGGGGCCAACGTCCTGACTTTC
NA	TRBV5-1	few	TRBJ2-5	CASSLNGGPETQYF	TGCGCCAGCAGCTTAAACGGTGGGCCAGAGACCCAGTACTTC
TRBD2	TRBV6-1	NA	TRBJ2-3	CASRPGTSVASTDTQYF	TGTGCCAGCAGACCCGGGACTAGCGTAGCTAGCACAGATACGCAGTATTTT
TRBD2	TRBV28	NA	TRBJ2-7	CVSSRPSGTSLYEQYF	TGTGTCAGCAGTCGACCGTCCGGGACTAGCCTCTACGAGCAGTACTTC
TRBD2	TRBV4-3	NA	TRBJ2-1	CASSPGTTSWNEQFF	TGCGCCAGCAGCCCGGGAACGACTAGCTGGAATGAGCAGTTCTTC
NA	TRBV9	NA	TRBJ2-5	CASSVAVKETQYF	TGTGCCAGCAGCGTGGCAGTTAAAGAGACCCAGTACTTC
NA	TRBV4-3	NA	TRBJ2-3	CASSQGDTRTDTQYF	TGCGCCAGCAGCCAAGGGGACACCCGCACAGATACGCAGTATTTT
NA	TRBV14	NA	TRBJ1-2	CASSRTGTQYGYTF	TGTGCCAGCAGCCGAACCGGGACGCAATATGGCTACACCTTC
NA	TRBV4-2	NA	TRBJ1-1	CASSRTLNTEAFF	TGTGCCAGCAGCCGGACTCTGAACACTGAAGCTTTCTTT
TRBD1	TRBV18	NA	TRBJ2-7	CASSPFEGQTYEQYF	TGTGCCAGCTCACCATTCGAGGGACAGACCTACGAGCAGTACTTC
TRBD2	TRBV7-9	NA	TRBJ2-2	CASSPRTSGNTGELFF	TGTGCCAGCAGCCCTAGGACTAGCGGGAACACCGGGGAGCTGTTTTTT
NA	TRBV4-3	few	TRBJ1-5	CASSLSRGNQPQHF	TGCGCCAGCAGCCTCAGCCGGGGCAATCAGCCCCAGCATTTT
NA	TRBV6-1	NA	TRBJ1-2	CASSRARVDYGYTF	TGTGCCAGCAGTAGAGCCAGGGTCGACTATGGCTACACCTTC